These T cell receptor beta chains were read from a single sample in a study of OX40 agonist ivuxolimab in advanced cancers. TCRdb keeps only in-frame clones here, not all; method: immunoSEQ multiplex PCR. The data show tens of thousands of clones, roughly 86% seen once. Sequencing used CD4+ or CD8+ T cells sorted from blood, obtained in a trial of the OX40 agonist ivuxolimab. These receptors came from an adult with an advanced solid tumor such as melanoma, head and neck, liver or kidney cancer. The CDR3 runs from the conserved cysteine through the conserved F or W. The order of the fields is clone size, D gene, V gene, J gene, CDR3 DNA, CDR3 protein. D genes are given only for firm matches. For some rows the clone size is stated as once, few or many, or as a class when expanded; others skip it.

abundance: few; d_gene: NA; v_gene: TRBV6-5; j_gene: TRBJ1-3; CDR3nt: TGTGCCAGCAGTTCCCCGACTGGAAGCTCTGGAAACACCATATATTTT; CDR3aa: CASSSPTGSSGNTIYF
abundance: NA; d_gene: NA; v_gene: TRBV2; j_gene: TRBJ1-2; CDR3nt: TGTGCCAGCAGTGATTTGGCCAACAGCTTGGGCTACACCTTC; CDR3aa: CASSDLANSLGYTF
abundance: NA; d_gene: TRBD1; v_gene: TRBV18; j_gene: TRBJ1-4; CDR3nt: TGTGCCAGCTCACCAAGACAGGGGAATGAAAAACTGTTTTTT; CDR3aa: CASSPRQGNEKLFF
abundance: NA; d_gene: TRBD2; v_gene: TRBV18; j_gene: TRBJ2-2; CDR3nt: TGTGCCAGCTCACTAGCGGGGGGCACGAACACCGGGGAGCTGTTTTTT; CDR3aa: CASSLAGGTNTGELFF
abundance: once; d_gene: NA; v_gene: TRBV15; j_gene: TRBJ1-2; CDR3nt: TGTGCCACCAGCATCCGGCCCGGTGTTACGTATGGCTACACCTTC; CDR3aa: CATSIRPGVTYGYTF
abundance: NA; d_gene: NA; v_gene: TRBV7-2; j_gene: TRBJ1-4; CDR3nt: TGTGCCAGCAGCCCCGGACAGAGGGGTCCTAATGAAAAACTGTTTTTT; CDR3aa: CASSPGQRGPNEKLFF
abundance: NA; d_gene: NA; v_gene: TRBV18; j_gene: TRBJ1-5; CDR3nt: TGTGCCAGCGCGACAGGTGGCAATCAGCCCCAGCATTTT; CDR3aa: CASATGGNQPQHF
abundance: NA; d_gene: TRBD2; v_gene: TRBV28; j_gene: TRBJ2-5; CDR3nt: TGTGCCAGCAGTGGGACCGGGACTAGCGGAGACGTCCAAGAGACCCAGTACTTC; CDR3aa: CASSGTGTSGDVQETQYF
abundance: NA; d_gene: TRBD1; v_gene: TRBV27; j_gene: TRBJ1-6; CDR3nt: TGTGCCAGCAGAAACCAGGGGGCGCGTACACCCCTCCACTTT; CDR3aa: CASRNQGARTPLHF
abundance: NA; d_gene: NA; v_gene: TRBV7-7; j_gene: TRBJ2-2; CDR3nt: TGTGCTAGCAGCCCCCAGTGGGGGAACACCGGGGAGCTGTTTTTT; CDR3aa: CASSPQWGNTGELFF
abundance: NA; d_gene: NA; v_gene: TRBV27; j_gene: TRBJ1-3; CDR3nt: TGTGCCAGCAGTTTACAGGGACTATCTGGAAACACCATATATTTT; CDR3aa: CASSLQGLSGNTIYF
abundance: NA; d_gene: TRBD2; v_gene: TRBV13; j_gene: TRBJ2-3; CDR3nt: TGTGCCAGCAGCGTCCTAGCGGGGGCCATAGATACGCAGTATTTT; CDR3aa: CASSVLAGAIDTQYF
abundance: NA; d_gene: NA; v_gene: TRBV6-6; j_gene: TRBJ1-1; CDR3nt: TGTGCCAGCGGGATTACGGGTACTGAAGCTTTCTTT; CDR3aa: CASGITGTEAFF
abundance: few; d_gene: TRBD1; v_gene: TRBV7-9; j_gene: TRBJ1-4; CDR3nt: TGTGCCAGCAGCTTCGACAGGGAGGCCAAACTGTTTTTT; CDR3aa: CASSFDREAKLFF
abundance: NA; d_gene: TRBD2; v_gene: TRBV19; j_gene: TRBJ2-3; CDR3nt: TGTGCCAGTAGTCCCGAGGGAACTAGCGGGGGGGCCCTCCGTACGCAGTATTTT; CDR3aa: CASSPEGTSGGALRTQYF
abundance: NA; d_gene: TRBD2; v_gene: TRBV2; j_gene: TRBJ2-3; CDR3nt: TGTGCCAGCAGTGAAGGGATTTGGGGGGGTAGGCAGTATTTT; CDR3aa: CASSEGIWGGRQYF
abundance: once; d_gene: NA; v_gene: TRBV27; j_gene: TRBJ2-7; CDR3nt: TGTGCCAGCCGACGGGGAGGTCCCTCCTACGAGCAGTACTTC; CDR3aa: CASRRGGPSYEQYF
abundance: few; d_gene: TRBD1; v_gene: TRBV18; j_gene: TRBJ1-5; CDR3nt: TGTGCCAGCTCACCACCGGACAGGCCGGGTCAGCCCCAGCATTTT; CDR3aa: CASSPPDRPGQPQHF
abundance: NA; d_gene: TRBD2; v_gene: TRBV7-2; j_gene: TRBJ2-3; CDR3nt: TGTGCCAGCAGCTTATGGGGGGGTGCGGAAGATACGCAGTATTTT; CDR3aa: CASSLWGGAEDTQYF
abundance: NA; d_gene: NA; v_gene: TRBV6-5; j_gene: TRBJ2-3; CDR3nt: TGTGCCAGCAGTTACTCCGGGACAATTAGCACAGATACGCAGTATTTT; CDR3aa: CASSYSGTISTDTQYF
abundance: NA; d_gene: NA; v_gene: TRBV10-3; j_gene: TRBJ2-5; CDR3nt: TGTGCCATCAGTGAATGGGGCGGGGAGACCCAGTACTTC; CDR3aa: CAISEWGGETQYF
abundance: NA; d_gene: NA; v_gene: TRBV6-5; j_gene: TRBJ1-6; CDR3nt: TGTGCCAGCAGTTACTCGCGAAGGGAAAATTCACCCCTCCACTTT; CDR3aa: CASSYSRRENSPLHF
abundance: NA; d_gene: NA; v_gene: TRBV7-8; j_gene: TRBJ1-3; CDR3nt: TGTGCCAGCAGCTACTTACACCCGAGCTCTGGAAACACCATATATTTT; CDR3aa: CASSYLHPSSGNTIYF
abundance: NA; d_gene: TRBD1; v_gene: TRBV7-2; j_gene: TRBJ1-3; CDR3nt: TGTGCCAGCAGCTCACCGGGACAGAGTACTGGAAACACCATATATTTT; CDR3aa: CASSSPGQSTGNTIYF
abundance: once; d_gene: NA; v_gene: TRBV5-1; j_gene: TRBJ1-1; CDR3nt: TGCGCCAGCAGCTTGGCAGGGGTAGAGTCTGAAGCTTTCTTT; CDR3aa: CASSLAGVESEAFF
abundance: NA; d_gene: TRBD2; v_gene: TRBV5-1; j_gene: TRBJ2-2; CDR3nt: TGCGCCAGCAGTCTTGGTATAGCGGGGGGAACCGGGGAGCTGTTTTTT; CDR3aa: CASSLGIAGGTGELFF
abundance: NA; d_gene: NA; v_gene: TRBV12-5; j_gene: TRBJ1-1; CDR3nt: TGTGCTAGTGGTTTGGGGTACCAAGCTTTCTTT; CDR3aa: CASGLGYQAFF
abundance: NA; d_gene: NA; v_gene: TRBV10-2; j_gene: TRBJ1-5; CDR3nt: TGCGCCAGCAGCCTCCGGGGACTGAGGTCCGGTCAGCCCCAGCATTTT; CDR3aa: CASSLRGLRSGQPQHF
abundance: NA; d_gene: TRBD1; v_gene: TRBV11-2; j_gene: TRBJ1-6; CDR3nt: TGTGCCAGCAGCCAAGGACAGGGGCTAAATTCACCCCTCCACTTT; CDR3aa: CASSQGQGLNSPLHF
abundance: NA; d_gene: NA; v_gene: TRBV11-2; j_gene: TRBJ1-1; CDR3nt: TGTGCCAGCAGCTCCCGGGGACGGACCGAGAACACTGAAGCTTTCTTT; CDR3aa: CASSSRGRTENTEAFF
abundance: NA; d_gene: NA; v_gene: TRBV7-2; j_gene: TRBJ2-3; CDR3nt: TGTGCCAGCAGCTCCCACCCCGGGGGCACAGATACGCAGTATTTT; CDR3aa: CASSSHPGGTDTQYF
abundance: NA; d_gene: TRBD1; v_gene: TRBV18; j_gene: TRBJ1-5; CDR3nt: TGTGCCAGCTCACCGGTGCGGCAGGGGGCCGGTCAGCCCCAGCATTTT; CDR3aa: CASSPVRQGAGQPQHF
abundance: NA; d_gene: NA; v_gene: TRBV2; j_gene: TRBJ1-2; CDR3nt: TGTGCCAGCTTGGGGGATAGGACAGACTATGGCTACACCTTC; CDR3aa: CASLGDRTDYGYTF
abundance: NA; d_gene: TRBD1; v_gene: TRBV6-5; j_gene: TRBJ2-2; CDR3nt: TGTGCCAGCAGTTACACTTTAAGGGGGCCCGGGGAGCTGTTTTTT; CDR3aa: CASSYTLRGPGELFF
abundance: NA; d_gene: NA; v_gene: TRBV5-1; j_gene: TRBJ1-2; CDR3nt: TGCGCCAGCAGCACCCCAACAGGGAGTGTCTATGGCTACACCTTC; CDR3aa: CASSTPTGSVYGYTF
abundance: NA; d_gene: NA; v_gene: TRBV20-1; j_gene: TRBJ1-2; CDR3nt: TGCAGTGCCGGACAGATGAATGGCTACACCTTC; CDR3aa: CSAGQMNGYTF
abundance: NA; d_gene: NA; v_gene: TRBV2; j_gene: TRBJ1-2; CDR3nt: TGTGCCAGCAGCTTACTCTATGGCTACACCTTC; CDR3aa: CASSLLYGYTF
abundance: NA; d_gene: NA; v_gene: TRBV18; j_gene: TRBJ1-2; CDR3nt: TGTGCCAGCTCACCCCAACTTCCGGACAGTCCGGGGGGCTACACCTTC; CDR3aa: CASSPQLPDSPGGYTF
abundance: NA; d_gene: NA; v_gene: TRBV30; j_gene: TRBJ1-2; CDR3nt: TGTGCCTGGAGTGTAAGCGGCTATGGCTACACCTTC; CDR3aa: CAWSVSGYGYTF
abundance: NA; d_gene: NA; v_gene: TRBV18; j_gene: TRBJ1-1; CDR3nt: TGTGCCAGCTCACGGGTGGGGAACACTGAAGCTTTCTTT; CDR3aa: CASSRVGNTEAFF
abundance: NA; d_gene: NA; v_gene: TRBV4-1; j_gene: TRBJ1-2; CDR3nt: TGCGCCAGCAGCCAAGATTGGGGGACTAACTATGGCTACACCTTC; CDR3aa: CASSQDWGTNYGYTF
abundance: NA; d_gene: NA; v_gene: TRBV7-8; j_gene: TRBJ1-1; CDR3nt: TGTGCCAGCAGCTTAGCCGGGGTAGTGAACACTGAAGCTTTCTTT; CDR3aa: CASSLAGVVNTEAFF
abundance: NA; d_gene: TRBD2; v_gene: TRBV7-3; j_gene: TRBJ2-3; CDR3nt: TGTGCCAGCAGCTTAACCCCAACTAGCGGAACAGATACGCAGTATTTT; CDR3aa: CASSLTPTSGTDTQYF
abundance: NA; d_gene: NA; v_gene: TRBV5-1; j_gene: TRBJ2-5; CDR3nt: TGCGCCTCGCACCGCTACCAAGAGACCCAGTACTTC; CDR3aa: CASHRYQETQYF
abundance: NA; d_gene: TRBD2; v_gene: TRBV18; j_gene: TRBJ2-5; CDR3nt: TGTGCCAGCTCACCGAGAGGGACTAGCGGGGGCGAGACCCAGTACTTC; CDR3aa: CASSPRGTSGGETQYF
abundance: few; d_gene: NA; v_gene: TRBV5-1; j_gene: TRBJ1-1; CDR3nt: TGCGCCAGCAGCCTACAGGGGAACACTGAAGCTTTCTTT; CDR3aa: CASSLQGNTEAFF
abundance: NA; d_gene: NA; v_gene: TRBV7-9; j_gene: TRBJ1-1; CDR3nt: TGTGCCAGCAGCTTGGGGACTATCATGAACACTGAAGCTTTCTTT; CDR3aa: CASSLGTIMNTEAFF
abundance: NA; d_gene: NA; v_gene: TRBV7-8; j_gene: TRBJ2-5; CDR3nt: TGTGCCAGCTGTCGGCGGCCTCAAGAGACCCAGTACTTC; CDR3aa: CASCRRPQETQYF
abundance: NA; d_gene: NA; v_gene: TRBV28; j_gene: TRBJ2-5; CDR3nt: TGTGCCAGCAGTACCCCCCGGGAGACCCAGTACTTC; CDR3aa: CASSTPRETQYF
abundance: NA; d_gene: NA; v_gene: TRBV5-1; j_gene: TRBJ1-1; CDR3nt: TGCGCCAGCAGCTTGGGAGGTAGCGGTGAGACTGAAGCTTTCTTT; CDR3aa: CASSLGGSGETEAFF
abundance: NA; d_gene: TRBD2; v_gene: TRBV9; j_gene: TRBJ2-7; CDR3nt: TGTGCCAGCAGCGTAGACCCGCTGGCGGGGGGTTACGAGCAGTACTTC; CDR3aa: CASSVDPLAGGYEQYF
abundance: NA; d_gene: NA; v_gene: TRBV2; j_gene: TRBJ2-5; CDR3nt: TGTGCCAGCTGCCGGGGCCAGTACCAAGAGACCCAGTACTTC; CDR3aa: CASCRGQYQETQYF
abundance: NA; d_gene: NA; v_gene: TRBV6-6; j_gene: TRBJ2-7; CDR3nt: TGTGCCAGCAGCAACCGCGGGACGCTAAGCTCCTACGAGCAGTACTTC; CDR3aa: CASSNRGTLSSYEQYF
abundance: NA; d_gene: NA; v_gene: TRBV18; j_gene: TRBJ1-2; CDR3nt: TGTGCCAGCTCCCCGGGGCAGGCGGGCACCATCTGGGGCTACACCTTC; CDR3aa: CASSPGQAGTIWGYTF
abundance: NA; d_gene: NA; v_gene: TRBV19; j_gene: TRBJ2-7; CDR3nt: TGTGCCAGTTCGGACCGAGCCTACGAGCAGTACTTC; CDR3aa: CASSDRAYEQYF
abundance: NA; d_gene: TRBD1; v_gene: TRBV6-1; j_gene: TRBJ2-5; CDR3nt: TGTGCCAGCAGTGAACACAGGGGTATGGAGACCCAGTACTTC; CDR3aa: CASSEHRGMETQYF
abundance: NA; d_gene: TRBD2; v_gene: TRBV11-2; j_gene: TRBJ2-5; CDR3nt: TGTGCCAGCAGCTTAGGCGGACTAGCGGGGTCCAGCCAAGAGACCCAGTACTTC; CDR3aa: CASSLGGLAGSSQETQYF
abundance: NA; d_gene: NA; v_gene: TRBV27; j_gene: TRBJ2-3; CDR3nt: TGTGCCAGCAGTTATACATCAGATACGCAGTATTTT; CDR3aa: CASSYTSDTQYF
abundance: NA; d_gene: TRBD1; v_gene: TRBV9; j_gene: TRBJ1-2; CDR3nt: TGTGCCAGCAGCCGGGACAGGGAGAACGGCTACACCTTC; CDR3aa: CASSRDRENGYTF
abundance: NA; d_gene: NA; v_gene: TRBV15; j_gene: TRBJ2-2; CDR3nt: TGTGCCACCAGCTTTAGGATCACCGGGGAGCTGTTTTTT; CDR3aa: CATSFRITGELFF